A single sample is the source of the 32 T cell receptor beta chains below, sequenced in a study of ipilimumab plus nivolumab after autologous stem cell transplantation. The method was immunoSEQ multiplex PCR; TCRdb's version includes in-frame clones alone and lacks a portion of them. The sample gives tens of thousands of clones, 65% to 85% of which show up once; more than 2% is in the top ten. The specimen was PBMCs, collected in a trial of ipilimumab plus nivolumab as post-transplant consolidation. The receptors come from a male donor with diffuse large B-cell lymphoma.

The chain combines TRBV2 with TRBJ2-1, with 9 bases identical to TRBD2. V gave up 6 bases and J gave up 5 bases; unmatched junction bases: 5. Germline values: CDR1 SNHLY, CDR2 FYNNEI. The CDR3 is made up of 14 amino acids. The CDR3 sequence is CASRQRGVHNEQFF. CDR3 in DNA: TGTGCCAGCAGGCAGCGGGGGGTACACAATGAGCAGTTCTTC.

This rearrangement joins TRBV7-2 to TRBJ1-4; D possibly corresponds to TRBD1 (5 bases). The CDR3 runs 14 residues. The germline CDR1 and CDR2 sequences are SGHTA and FQGNSA. With 3 bases removed from V and 4 bases from J, the gap between germline ends came to 9 bases. The CDR3: CASSFATDNEKLFF. The CDR3 nucleotides are TGTGCCAGCAGCTTTGCGACAGATAATGAAAAACTGTTTTTT.

CDR3 nucleotide sequence: TGTGCCTGGCTCGGGGCGGGATATGGCTACACCTTC. This translates into CAWLGAGYGYTF. This chain uses TRBV30 with TRBJ1-2, with D possibly being TRBD1 (5 bases). Trimming pared 5 bases from V and 5 bases from J, leaving 12 bases between. The CDR3 runs to 12 residues. CDR1 is GTSNPN, CDR2 SVGIG, per germline (reference sequence).

This chain uses TRBV5-1 with TRBJ1-1; D is unclear. From germline, CDR1 is SGHRS and CDR2 YFSETQ. The germline V and J ends were trimmed by 1 base and 4 bases, with 11 bases remaining between them. This CDR3 has 14 amino acids. This CDR3 reads CASSLQTEGTEAFF. The CDR3 bases are TGCGCCAGCAGCTTGCAAACGGAGGGCACTGAAGCTTTCTTT.

The rearrangement joins TRBV2 to TRBJ2-5; D gene uncertain. CDR1 and CDR2 (germline): SNHLY, FYNNEI. V lost 5 bases and J 5 bases, leaving 12 bases between the germline ends. This CDR3 region has 13 residues. This CDR3 is CASSTSLGETQYF. The CDR3 region has the DNA TGTGCCAGCAGTACGTCCCTGGGGGAGACCCAGTACTTC.

This CDR3 reads CASSLGRGANTDTQYF. In DNA, the CDR3 is TGTGCCAGCAGCTTAGGCCGGGGGGCAAACACAGATACGCAGTATTTT. The V call is TRBV7-3, the J call TRBJ2-3, with TRBD2 as a possible D gene (7 bases). Germline CDR1 reads SGHTA; CDR2 reads FQGTGA. The CDR3 runs 16 residues. Trimming shortened V by 2 bases and J by 2 bases, and 14 bases separated the two germline ends.

This rearrangement joins TRBV9 to TRBJ2-4; possibly TRBD1 or TRBD2 for D (5 bases each). Germline CDR1 SGDLS, CDR2 YYNGEE. This CDR3 is built from 14 residues. V was cut by 3 bases and J by 10 bases, with 17 bases left in between. The CDR3 coding sequence is TGTGCCAGCAGCGGCACCGGGACCCGAGGGATTCAGTACTTC. Translation gives CASSGTGTRGIQYF.

The chain joins TRBV6-9 to TRBJ2-5, with TRBD2 matching 12 bases. Unmatched junction bases numbered 11, after V lost 8 bases and J lost 4 bases. CDR1 and CDR2 (germline): MNHGY, SVAAGI. This CDR3 spans 16 amino acids. As DNA, the CDR3 is TGTGCCAGCCCAGTTATCCCACTAGCGGGGGGAGAGACCCAGTACTTC. Its protein product is CASPVIPLAGGETQYF.

The CDR3 nucleotides read TGTGCCAGCAGCTTAGGGGGGGAGGTTGTCTATGGCTACACCTTC. Encoded protein: CASSLGGEVVYGYTF. The chain combines TRBV7-9 with TRBJ1-2; tentative D call: TRBD1 (5 bases). The V end lost 1 base, the J end lost 4 bases, and 13 bases lay between the germline ends. The CDR3 consists of 15 residues. In germline, CDR1 is SEHNR, CDR2 FQNEAQ (reference sequence).

This clone was seen only once. CDR3 residues: CASSLGSGLYLPGYGYTF. In DNA form, the CDR3 reads TGTGCCAGCAGCTTAGGTTCGGGGTTATACCTCCCGGGCTATGGCTACACCTTC. The chain couples TRBV7-8 to TRBJ1-2; D gene unclear. V was clipped by 1 base and J by 4 bases, with 22 bases between them. Germline V gives CDR1 SGHVS, CDR2 FQNEAQ. CDR3 length: 18 residues.

A single count supports this clone. J is TRBJ2-1 and V is TRBV6-1; D might be TRBD1 (5 bases). The CDR3 covers 15 residues. V dropped 2 bases and J dropped 7 bases, with 15 bases sitting between them. CDR1 is MNHNS, CDR2 SASEGT, per germline. In nucleotides, the CDR3 is TGTGCCAGCAGTGAAAGGACCCAGGGCTGGAATGAGCAGTTCTTC. This translates into CASSERTQGWNEQFF.

The chain links TRBV5-5 to TRBJ1-4; tentative D call: TRBD1 (6 bases). V was clipped by 3 bases and J by 4 bases, with 13 bases between them. CDR3 size: 15 residues. Germline assignment: CDR1 SGHKS and CDR2 YYEKEE (reference sequence). CDR3 coding DNA: TGTGCCAGCAGCTCAGACAGGAGGATTAATGAAAAACTGTTTTTT. Translating it yields CASSSDRRINEKLFF.

This clone was detected a few times. The chain joins TRBV19 to TRBJ1-5, with 9 bases fitting TRBD1. V lost 5 bases to trimming and J lost 5 bases; unmatched junction nucleotides: 4. The CDR3 covers 14 residues. Germline-derived CDR1 and CDR2 are LNHDA and SQIVND (reference sequence). The CDR3 sequence: CASSRQGDDQPQHF. CDR3 sequence (DNA): TGTGCCAGTAGTCGACAGGGGGATGATCAGCCCCAGCATTTT. The variable domain in full, completed from reference TRBV19 and TRBJ1-5, reads DGGITQSPKYLFRKEGQNVTLSCEQNLNHDAMYWYRQDPGQGLRLIYYSQIVNDFQKGDIAEGYSVSREKKESFPLTVTSAQKNPTAFYLCASSRQGDDQPQHFGDGTRLSIL.

This chain connects TRBV7-9 to TRBJ1-1; tentatively, D is TRBD1 (6 bases). Germline lookup yields CDR1 SEHNR and CDR2 FQNEAQ (reference sequence). CDR3 size: 14 residues. V lost 5 bases and J 4 bases, leaving 14 bases between the germline ends. CDR3 loop: CASSTGTPGTEAFF. The CDR3 bases are TGTGCCAGCAGCACCGGGACACCCGGCACTGAAGCTTTCTTT.

CDR3 DNA sequence: TGTGCCAGCAGTTTTAAGAGCAATCAGCCCCAGCATTTT. Protein sequence: CASSFKSNQPQHF. The V call is TRBV27, the J call TRBJ1-5; D remains unclear. The CDR3 contains 13 residues. The ends were cut back, 3 bases at V and 1 base at J, with 4 bases in the middle. Germline CDR1 MNHEY, CDR2 SMNVEV (reference sequence).

The gene calls are TRBV7-2 and TRBJ1-1; maybe TRBD1 (5 bases). CDR3 length equals 14 residues. The V end was cut by 5 bases, the J end by 7 bases, with 17 bases between. The germline V gene has CDR1 SGHTA and CDR2 FQGNSA. The CDR3 loop is CASSPGASRDEAFF. DNA of the CDR3: TGTGCCAGCAGCCCCGGGGCATCGAGGGATGAAGCTTTCTTT. Full variable domain (remainder filled in from reference TRBV7-2 and TRBJ1-1): GAGVSQSPSNKVTEKGKDVELRCDPISGHTALYWYRQSLGQGLEFLIYFQGNSAPDKSGLPSDRFSAERTGGSVSTLTIQRTQQEDSAVYLCASSPGASRDEAFFGQGTRLTVV.

The chain is built from TRBV18 and TRBJ2-7, with D possibly being TRBD1 or TRBD2 (5 bases each). V was clipped by 4 bases and J by 3 bases, with 16 bases between them. CDR3 length: 15 residues. Per the germline V gene, CDR1 is KGHSH and CDR2 is LQKENI. As DNA, the CDR3 is TGTGCCAGCTCACTAAGGGACGGAGTAGGCTACGAGCAGTACTTC. Translating gives CASSLRDGVGYEQYF.

The genes are TRBV6-8 and TRBJ1-2; D possibly corresponds to TRBD1 (6 bases). The CDR3 has 15 amino acids. The germline CDR1 and CDR2 sequences are MNHGY and SAAAGT. Trimming left V 8 bases short and J 0 bases short, with 16 bases between. CDR3 protein: CASGWGGRANYGYTF. The CDR3 DNA sequence: TGTGCCAGCGGATGGGGGGGCAGGGCTAACTATGGCTACACCTTC.

This chain connects TRBV5-4 to TRBJ2-7; 12 bases map to TRBD1. V was pared by 3 bases and J by 9 bases, with 7 bases of the junction left unmatched. Germline V lookup: CDR1 SGHNT, CDR2 YYREEE (reference sequence). The CDR3 loop spans 14 amino acids. The CDR3 is CASSSPGQGALQYF. The CDR3 DNA follows: TGTGCCAGCAGCTCCCCGGGACAGGGGGCCTTGCAGTACTTC. The full variable domain, completed using reference TRBV5-4 and TRBJ2-7, is ETGVTQSPTHLIKTRGQQVTLRCSSQSGHNTVSWYQQALGQGPQFIFQYYREEENGRGNFPPRFSGLQFPNYSSELNVNALELDDSALYLCASSSPGQGALQYFGPGTRLTVT.

Concerning this clone itself: One junction end disagrees with the germline gene, perhaps due to a read error. J is TRBJ2-7 and V is TRBV7-8; 7 nucleotides match TRBD1. The CDR3 is 11 residues long. CDR1 and CDR2 (germline): SGHVS, FQNEAQ. The CDR3 coding sequence is TGTGCCAGCACCAACAAGGGGACAGCGGACTTC. Translated: CASTNKGTADF. The full variable domain, in which reference TRBV7-8 and TRBJ2-7 provide the parts outside the CDR3, is GAGVSQSPRYKVAKRGQDVALRCDPISGHVSLFWYQQALGQGPEFLTYFQNEAQLDKSGLPSDRFFAERPEGSVSTLKIQRTQQEDSAVYLCASTNKGTADFGPGTRLTVT.

The rearrangement joins TRBV5-4 to TRBJ1-5; maybe TRBD1 (5 bases). This CDR3 region has 17 residues. With 2 bases removed from V and 2 bases from J, the gap between germline ends came to 17 bases. Looked up from germline, CDR1 is SGHNT and CDR2 is YYREEE (reference sequence). CDR3 residues: CASSFGGYEGGNQPQHF. The CDR3 bases are TGTGCCAGCAGCTTTGGGGGTTATGAAGGTGGCAATCAGCCCCAGCATTTT.

The gene calls are TRBV7-2 and TRBJ1-4; TRBD1 matches 9 bases. The germline V gene encodes CDR1 SGHTA and CDR2 FQGNSA. Unmatched junction bases numbered 1, after V lost 1 base and J lost 4 bases. The CDR3 contains 15 residues. The CDR3 DNA is TGTGCCAGCAGCTTAGACAGGGGGCGTAATGAAAAACTGTTTTTT. Translating it yields CASSLDRGRNEKLFF.

The chain links TRBV5-1 to TRBJ1-2, with D tentatively TRBD1 (5 bases). V lost 7 bases to trimming and J lost 7 bases, with 17 bases between them. The length of the CDR3 is 13 residues. Germline V CDR1 and CDR2: SGHRS, YFSETQ. CDR3 nucleotides: TGCGCCAGCCGAGGCCCGGGGCGGGGTGGCTACACCTTC. Encoded protein: CASRGPGRGGYTF.

Written as DNA, the CDR3 is TGTGCCTGGAGCGCCGACAGGAGCTATGGCTACACCTTC. It specifies CAWSADRSYGYTF. J is TRBJ1-2 and V is TRBV30, with TRBD1 as a possible D gene (6 bases). CDR1 GTSNPN and CDR2 SVGIG come from the germline V gene (reference sequence). Trimming took off 3 bases at V and 4 bases at J, with 12 bases between the two ends. The CDR3 contains 13 residues.

This chain joins TRBV5-1 and TRBJ2-1, with D unresolved. Germline V gene sequence: CDR1 SGHRS, CDR2 YFSETQ. Trimming took 2 bases from V and 0 from J, leaving 9 bases between them. The CDR3 covers 15 residues. CDR3 loop: CASSFQLTSYNEQFF. CDR3 nucleotides: TGCGCCAGCAGCTTCCAACTGACCTCCTACAATGAGCAGTTCTTC.

The chain carries TRBV7-9 and TRBJ2-5, with 11 positions matching TRBD2. Germline CDR1 is SEHNR and CDR2 is FQNEAQ (reference sequence). V trimming: 6 bases; J trimming: 5 bases; junction bases outside the gene matches: 8. The CDR3 is 15 residues long. The CDR3, as DNA: TGTGCCAGCAGGAAAACTAGCGGGGGTGGGGAGACCCAGTACTTC. Its protein is CASRKTSGGGETQYF.

This clone was picked up one time. V and J are TRBV18 and TRBJ2-7; D unclear. Between the trimmed V and J ends, which lost 4 bases and 1 base, there was a span of 5 bases. Germline CDR1 reads KGHSH; CDR2 reads LQKENI. The CDR3 is made up of 12 amino acids. For the CDR3, the DNA is TGTGCCAGCTCACACGAGTCCTACGAGCAGTACTTC. Amino acid sequence: CASSHESYEQYF.

This clone has a single count. CDR3 loop: CAWGWGRSSYNEQFF. CDR3 sequence (DNA): TGTGCCTGGGGCTGGGGACGCAGCTCCTACAATGAGCAGTTCTTC. The chain carries TRBV30 and TRBJ2-1; the D gene could be TRBD1 or TRBD2 (5 bases each). Germline assignment: CDR1 GTSNPN and CDR2 SVGIG (reference sequence). With 5 bases removed from V and 0 bases from J, the gap between germline ends came to 14 bases. This CDR3 spans 15 amino acids. The whole variable domain, filled in from reference TRBV30 and TRBJ2-1, reads SQTIHQWPATLVQPVGSPLSLECTVEGTSNPNLYWYRQAAGRGLQLLFYSVGIGQISSEVPQNLSASRPQDRQFILSSKKLLLSDSGFYLCAWGWGRSSYNEQFFGPGTRLTVL.

The genes are TRBV18 and TRBJ2-7; maybe TRBD1 (9 bases). The CDR3 loop spans 15 amino acids. The germline V gene encodes CDR1 KGHSH and CDR2 LQKENI. The V and J ends lost 6 bases and 2 bases respectively, with 17 bases between them. CDR3 protein: CASSRGDRATYEQYF. The CDR3 nucleotides are TGTGCCAGCTCGCGGGGGGACAGGGCAACCTACGAGCAGTACTTC.

This chain connects TRBV7-2 to TRBJ1-2; TRBD1 is a possible D gene (5 bases). The CDR3 spans 13 residues. Germline values: CDR1 SGHTA, CDR2 FQGNSA. Trimming left V 5 bases short and J 3 bases short, with 10 bases between. The CDR3 reads CASSPRGHYGYTF. DNA of the CDR3: TGTGCCAGCAGCCCGCGGGGCCACTATGGCTACACCTTC.

The CDR3 is CASSLVGGLSSYEQYF. The CDR3 DNA follows: TGTGCCAGCAGCTTAGTCGGGGGCCTTAGCTCCTACGAGCAGTACTTC. The J gene is TRBJ2-7, the V gene TRBV13; D might be TRBD1 or TRBD2, each matching 6 bases. V was trimmed by 1 base and J by 0 bases, leaving 13 bases between them. The CDR3 extends over 16 amino acids. Germline V CDR1 and CDR2: PRHDT, FYEKMQ (reference sequence).

V is TRBV5-4 and J is TRBJ1-2; D unresolved. Germline CDR1 SGHNT, CDR2 YYREEE (reference sequence). CDR3 length: 12 residues. V lost 0 bases and J 8 bases, leaving 8 bases between the germline ends. DNA of the CDR3: TGTGCCAGCAGCTTGGATGCGGTCGGCTACACCTTC. This translates into CASSLDAVGYTF.